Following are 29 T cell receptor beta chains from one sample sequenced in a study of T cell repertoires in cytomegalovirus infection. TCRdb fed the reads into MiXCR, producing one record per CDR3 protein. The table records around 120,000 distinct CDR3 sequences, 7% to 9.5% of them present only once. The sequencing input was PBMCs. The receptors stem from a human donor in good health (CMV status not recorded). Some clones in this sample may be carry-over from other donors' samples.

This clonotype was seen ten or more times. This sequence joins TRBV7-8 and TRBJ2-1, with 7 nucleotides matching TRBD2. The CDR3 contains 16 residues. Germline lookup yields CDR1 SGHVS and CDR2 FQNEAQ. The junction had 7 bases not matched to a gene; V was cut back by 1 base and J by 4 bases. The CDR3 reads CASSLVGLAAYNEQFF. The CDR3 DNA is TGTGCCAGCAGCTTAGTAGGGCTAGCGGCTTACAATGAGCAGTTCTTC.

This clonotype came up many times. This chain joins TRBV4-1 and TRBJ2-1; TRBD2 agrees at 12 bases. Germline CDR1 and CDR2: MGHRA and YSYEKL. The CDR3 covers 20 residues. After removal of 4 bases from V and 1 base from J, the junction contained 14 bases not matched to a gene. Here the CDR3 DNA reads TGCGCCAGCAGCCCCGGCGGGGCTAGCGGGGGGGCCGGGTCCTACAATGAGCAGTTCTTC. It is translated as CASSPGGASGGAGSYNEQFF.

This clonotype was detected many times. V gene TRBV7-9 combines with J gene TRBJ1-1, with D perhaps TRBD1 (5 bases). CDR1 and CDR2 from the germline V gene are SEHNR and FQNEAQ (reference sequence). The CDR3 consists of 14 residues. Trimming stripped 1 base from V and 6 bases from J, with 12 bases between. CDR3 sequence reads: CASSLGGGTAEAFF. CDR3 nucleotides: TGTGCCAGCAGCTTAGGAGGAGGGACGGCTGAAGCTTTCTTT.

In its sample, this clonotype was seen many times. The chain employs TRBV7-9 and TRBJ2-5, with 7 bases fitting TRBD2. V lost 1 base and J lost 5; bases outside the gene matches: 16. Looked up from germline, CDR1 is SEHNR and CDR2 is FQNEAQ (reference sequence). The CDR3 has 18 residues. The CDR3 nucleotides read TGTGCCAGCAGCTTAGGTCCCCTCGTGGGGGGGTGGAAGGAGACCCAGTACTTC. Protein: CASSLGPLVGGWKETQYF. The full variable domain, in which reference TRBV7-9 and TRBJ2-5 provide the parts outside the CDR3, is DTGVSQNPRHKITKRGQNVTFRCDPISEHNRLYWYRQTLGQGPEFLTYFQNEAQLEKSRLLSDRFSAERPKGSFSTLEIQRTEQGDSAMYLCASSLGPLVGGWKETQYFGPGTRLLVL.

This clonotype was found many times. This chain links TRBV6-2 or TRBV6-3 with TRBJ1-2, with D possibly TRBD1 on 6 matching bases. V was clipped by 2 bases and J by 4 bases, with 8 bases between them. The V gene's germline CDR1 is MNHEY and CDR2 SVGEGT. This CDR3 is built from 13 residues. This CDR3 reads CASSYQGSYGYTF. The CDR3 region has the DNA TGTGCCAGCAGTTACCAGGGGAGCTATGGCTACACCTTC.

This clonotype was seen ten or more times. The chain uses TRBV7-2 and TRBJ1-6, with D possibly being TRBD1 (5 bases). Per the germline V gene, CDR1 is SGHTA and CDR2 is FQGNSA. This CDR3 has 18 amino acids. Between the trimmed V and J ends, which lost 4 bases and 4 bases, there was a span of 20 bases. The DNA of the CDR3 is TGTGCCAGCAGCTCGACATCCGGGACGGATTTTTATAATTCACCCCTCCACTTT. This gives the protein CASSSTSGTDFYNSPLHF.

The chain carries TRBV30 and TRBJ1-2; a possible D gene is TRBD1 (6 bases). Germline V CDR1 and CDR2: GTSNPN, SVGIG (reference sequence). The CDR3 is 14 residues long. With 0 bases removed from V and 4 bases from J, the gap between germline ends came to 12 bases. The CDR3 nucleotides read TGTGCCTGGAGTGTAACACGGACAGCCTATGGCTACACCTTC. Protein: CAWSVTRTAYGYTF.

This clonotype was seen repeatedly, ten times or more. As DNA, the CDR3 is TGTGCCAGCAGCTCCACCCCTGGGGGAGGTTCGGGAACTGAAGCTTTCTTT. This sequence encodes CASSSTPGGGSGTEAFF. The V gene is TRBV13, the J gene TRBJ1-1; maybe TRBD1 (5 bases). Germline V gene lookup returns CDR1 PRHDT and CDR2 FYEKMQ (reference sequence). Trimming took off 4 bases at V and 5 bases at J, with 23 bases between the two ends. CDR3 size: 17 residues. Full variable domain (missing parts from reference TRBV13 and TRBJ1-1): AAGVIQSPRHLIKEKRETATLKCYPIPRHDTVYWYQQGPGQDPQFLISFYEKMQSDKGSIPDRFSAQQFSDYHSELNMSSLELGDSALYFCASSSTPGGGSGTEAFFGQGTRLTVV.

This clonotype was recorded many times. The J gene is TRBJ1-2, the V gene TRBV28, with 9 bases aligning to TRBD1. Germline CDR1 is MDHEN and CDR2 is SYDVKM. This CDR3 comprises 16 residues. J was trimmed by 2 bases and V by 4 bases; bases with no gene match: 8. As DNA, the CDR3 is TGTGCCAGCAGTTCGTGGACAGGGGCACTCAACTATGGCTACACCTTC. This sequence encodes CASSSWTGALNYGYTF.

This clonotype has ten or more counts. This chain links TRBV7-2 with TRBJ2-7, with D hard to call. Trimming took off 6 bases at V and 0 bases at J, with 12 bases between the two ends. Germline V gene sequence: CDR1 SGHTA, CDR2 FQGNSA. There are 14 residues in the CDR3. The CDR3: CASSARAGSYEQYF. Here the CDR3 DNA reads TGTGCCAGCAGTGCTCGGGCAGGCTCCTACGAGCAGTACTTC. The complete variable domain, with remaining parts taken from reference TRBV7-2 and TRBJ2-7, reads GAGVSQSPSNKVTEKGKDVELRCDPISGHTALYWYRQSLGQGLEFLIYFQGNSAPDKSGLPSDRFSAERTGGSVSTLTIQRTQQEDSAVYLCASSARAGSYEQYFGPGTRLTVT.

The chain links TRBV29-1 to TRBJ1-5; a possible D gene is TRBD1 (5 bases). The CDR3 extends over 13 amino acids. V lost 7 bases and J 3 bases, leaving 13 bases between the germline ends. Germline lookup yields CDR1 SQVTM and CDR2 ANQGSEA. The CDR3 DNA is TGCAGCGCCGGATCGGGGGACAATCAGCCCCAGCATTTT. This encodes CSAGSGDNQPQHF.

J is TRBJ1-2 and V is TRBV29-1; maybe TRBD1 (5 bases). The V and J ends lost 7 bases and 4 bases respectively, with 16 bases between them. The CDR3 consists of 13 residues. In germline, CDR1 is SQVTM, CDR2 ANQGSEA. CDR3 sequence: CSATTGPGYGYTF. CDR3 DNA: TGCAGCGCCACTACAGGACCAGGCTATGGCTACACCTTC.

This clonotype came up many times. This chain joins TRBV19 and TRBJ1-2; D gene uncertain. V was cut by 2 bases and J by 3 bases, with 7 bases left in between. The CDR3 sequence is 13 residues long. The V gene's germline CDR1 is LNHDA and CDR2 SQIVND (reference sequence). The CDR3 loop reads CASSIWADYGYTF. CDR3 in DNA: TGTGCCAGTAGTATATGGGCAGACTATGGCTACACCTTC. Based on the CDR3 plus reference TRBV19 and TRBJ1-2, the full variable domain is DGGITQSPKYLFRKEGQNVTLSCEQNLNHDAMYWYRQDPGQGLRLIYYSQIVNDFQKGDIAEGYSVSREKKESFPLTVTSAQKNPTAFYLCASSIWADYGYTFGSGTRLTVV.

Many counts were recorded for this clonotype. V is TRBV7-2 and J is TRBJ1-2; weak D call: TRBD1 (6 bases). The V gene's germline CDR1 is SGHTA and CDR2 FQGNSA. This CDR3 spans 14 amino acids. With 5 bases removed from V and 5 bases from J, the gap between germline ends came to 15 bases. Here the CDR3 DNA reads TGTGCCAGCAGCGATAAGACAGGAGGGTATGGCTACACCTTC. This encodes CASSDKTGGYGYTF.

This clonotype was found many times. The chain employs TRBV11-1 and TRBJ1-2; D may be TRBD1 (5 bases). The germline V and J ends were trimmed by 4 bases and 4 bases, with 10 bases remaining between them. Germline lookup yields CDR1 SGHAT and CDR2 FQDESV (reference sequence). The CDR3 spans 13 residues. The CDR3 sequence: CASSSQRGYGYTF. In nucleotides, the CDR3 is TGTGCCAGCAGCTCACAGAGGGGCTATGGCTACACCTTC.

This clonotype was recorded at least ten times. CDR3 amino acids: CASSLGLRGGPNEKLFF. DNA of the CDR3: TGTGCCAGCAGCTTAGGACTACGCGGGGGGCCCAATGAAAAACTGTTTTTT. V usage is TRBV7-6 and J usage is TRBJ1-4; possible D gene TRBD1, 6 bases. Germline assignment: CDR1 SGHVS and CDR2 FNYEAQ. This CDR3 contains 17 residues. V was clipped by 1 base and J by 5 bases, with 17 bases between them.

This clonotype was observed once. Here the CDR3 reads CSARDLVYEQYF. CDR3 nucleotide sequence: TGCAGTGCTAGAGATCTGGTATACGAGCAGTACTTC. The J gene is TRBJ2-7, the V gene TRBV20-1; D uncertain. The CDR3 length is 12 residues. Trimming left V 0 bases short and J 4 bases short, with 7 bases between. The germline V gene has CDR1 DFQATT and CDR2 SNEGSKA (reference sequence).

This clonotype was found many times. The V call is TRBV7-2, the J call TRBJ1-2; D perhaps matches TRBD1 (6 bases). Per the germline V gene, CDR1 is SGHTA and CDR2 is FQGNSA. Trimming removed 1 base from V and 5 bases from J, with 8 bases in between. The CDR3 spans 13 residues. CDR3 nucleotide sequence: TGTGCCAGCAGCTTAGACAGGGAGTATGGCTACACCTTC. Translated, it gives CASSLDREYGYTF.

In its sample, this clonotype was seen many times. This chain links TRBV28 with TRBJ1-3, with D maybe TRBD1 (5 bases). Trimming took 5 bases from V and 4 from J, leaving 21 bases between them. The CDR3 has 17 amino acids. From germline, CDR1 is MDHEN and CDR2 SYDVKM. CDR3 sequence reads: CASSPASVGAEGNTIYF. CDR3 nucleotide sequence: TGTGCCAGCAGTCCAGCCTCCGTAGGGGCCGAAGGAAACACCATATATTTT.

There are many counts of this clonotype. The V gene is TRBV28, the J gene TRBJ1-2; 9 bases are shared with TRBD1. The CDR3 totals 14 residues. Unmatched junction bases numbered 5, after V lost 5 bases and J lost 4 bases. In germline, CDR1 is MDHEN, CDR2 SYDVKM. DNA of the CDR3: TGTGCCAGCAGTACAGGGGGCGCGAGCTATGGCTACACCTTC. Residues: CASSTGGASYGYTF.

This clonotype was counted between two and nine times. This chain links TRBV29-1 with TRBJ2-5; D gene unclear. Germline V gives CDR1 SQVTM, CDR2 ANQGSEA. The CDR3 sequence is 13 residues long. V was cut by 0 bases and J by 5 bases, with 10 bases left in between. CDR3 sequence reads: CSVEDRLGETQYF. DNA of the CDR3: TGCAGCGTTGAAGATCGTCTGGGTGAGACCCAGTACTTC.

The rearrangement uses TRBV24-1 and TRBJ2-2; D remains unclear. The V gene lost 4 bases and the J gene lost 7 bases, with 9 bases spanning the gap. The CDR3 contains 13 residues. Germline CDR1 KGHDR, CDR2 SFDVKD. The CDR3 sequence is CATSETHGGELFF. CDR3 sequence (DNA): TGTGCCACCAGTGAGACCCACGGCGGGGAGCTGTTTTTT.

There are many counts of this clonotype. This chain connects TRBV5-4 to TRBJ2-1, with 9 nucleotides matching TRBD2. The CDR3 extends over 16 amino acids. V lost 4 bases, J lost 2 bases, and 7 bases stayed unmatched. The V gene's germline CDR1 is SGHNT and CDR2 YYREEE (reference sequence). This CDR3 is CASSPGLARAYNEQFF. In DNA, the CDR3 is TGTGCCAGCAGCCCAGGACTAGCGCGCGCCTACAATGAGCAGTTCTTC.

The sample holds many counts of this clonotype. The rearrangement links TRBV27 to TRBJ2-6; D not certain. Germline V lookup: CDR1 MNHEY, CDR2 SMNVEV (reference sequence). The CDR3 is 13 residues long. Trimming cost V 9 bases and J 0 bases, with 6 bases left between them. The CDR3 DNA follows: TGTGCCAGTTCCGACTCTGGGGCCAACGTCCTGACTTTC. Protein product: CASSDSGANVLTF.

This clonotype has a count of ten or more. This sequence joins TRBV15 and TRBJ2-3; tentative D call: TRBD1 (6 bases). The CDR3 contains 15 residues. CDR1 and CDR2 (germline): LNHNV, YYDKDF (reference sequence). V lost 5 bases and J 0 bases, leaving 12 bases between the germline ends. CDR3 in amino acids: CATSLADSSTDTQYF. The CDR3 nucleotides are TGTGCCACCAGCCTTGCGGACAGCAGCACAGATACGCAGTATTTT.

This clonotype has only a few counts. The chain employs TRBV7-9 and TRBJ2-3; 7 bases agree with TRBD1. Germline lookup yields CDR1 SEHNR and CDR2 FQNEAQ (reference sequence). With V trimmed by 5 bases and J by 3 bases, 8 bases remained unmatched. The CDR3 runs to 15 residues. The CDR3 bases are TGTGCCAGCAGCCGATCCGGGACAGAGACAGATACGCAGTATTTT. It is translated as CASSRSGTETDTQYF.

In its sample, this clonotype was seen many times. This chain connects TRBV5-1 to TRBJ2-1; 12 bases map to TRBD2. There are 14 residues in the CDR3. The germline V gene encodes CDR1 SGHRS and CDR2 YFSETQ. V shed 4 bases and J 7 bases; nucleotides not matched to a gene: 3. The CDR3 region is CASSGGLAGNEQFF. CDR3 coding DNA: TGCGCCAGCAGCGGCGGACTAGCGGGGAATGAGCAGTTCTTC.

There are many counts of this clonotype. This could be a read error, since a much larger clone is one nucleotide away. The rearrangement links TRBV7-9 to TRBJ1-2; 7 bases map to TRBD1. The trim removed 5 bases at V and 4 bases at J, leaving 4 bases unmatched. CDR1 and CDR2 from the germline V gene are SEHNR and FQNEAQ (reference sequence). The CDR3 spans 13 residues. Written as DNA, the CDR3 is TGTGCCAGCAGCCCCGGGACAGTCTATGGCTACACCTTC. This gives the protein CASSPGTVYGYTF.

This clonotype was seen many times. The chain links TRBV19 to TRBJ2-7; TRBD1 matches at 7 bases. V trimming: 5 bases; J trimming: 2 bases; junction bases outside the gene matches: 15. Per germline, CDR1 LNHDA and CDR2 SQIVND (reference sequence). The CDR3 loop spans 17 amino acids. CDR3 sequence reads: CASSSGNSGQRPYEQYF. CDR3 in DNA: TGTGCCAGTAGTTCCGGGAACTCGGGACAGCGTCCCTACGAGCAGTACTTC.